These T cell receptor beta chains were read from a single sample in a study of T cells after yellow fever vaccination. TCRdb reprocessed the 5' RACE reads with MiXCR, giving one entry per CDR3 protein. The table shows about 73,000 distinct CDR3 sequences, with 7.7% occurring only once. The sample was CD8+ T cells sorted from PBMCs, taken on the day of the yellow fever booster vaccination. Receptors originate from a man under 40 who received the YFV17D yellow fever vaccine. Each CDR3 is given with its conserved first and last residue. D genes are given only for firm matches. Where a row states a size, it is once, few, many or the class of an expanded clone; other rows omit it.

clone_size	d_call	j_call	v_call	cdr3_nt	cdr3_aa
few	-	TRBJ2-7	TRBV5-1	TGCGCCAGCAGCAATCCAAAGTCCGGGGCCTCCTACGAGCAGTACTTC	CASSNPKSGASYEQYF
few	TRBD2	TRBJ2-1	TRBV19	TGTGCCAGTACGGGACTAGCGGGGCACAATGAGCAGTTCTTC	CASTGLAGHNEQFF
-	TRBD1	TRBJ2-3	TRBV4-3	TGCGCCAGCAGCCCAGACAGGGCAGATACGCAGTATTTT	CASSPDRADTQYF
-	-	TRBJ2-7	TRBV7-8	TGTGCCAGCAGCTTAGTCTCTCTCTCCTACGAGCAGTACTTC	CASSLVSLSYEQYF
-	-	TRBJ2-5	TRBV3-1	TGTGCCAGCAGCCACCCCCCCGCGGAGACCCAGTACTTC	CASSHPPAETQYF
-	TRBD2	TRBJ2-3	TRBV19	TGTGCCAGTAGTTCGGGACTAGCGGGCCCCACAGATACGCAGTATTTT	CASSSGLAGPTDTQYF
few	-	TRBJ2-2	TRBV5-1	TGCGCCAGCAGCTCAAAGGATGGGACCGGGGAGCTGTTTTTT	CASSSKDGTGELFF
many	-	TRBJ2-7	TRBV7-2	TGTGCCAGCAGCTTTCCCGAAGCGGACTCCTACGAGCAGTACTTC	CASSFPEADSYEQYF
many	TRBD1	TRBJ2-7	TRBV5-1	TGCGCCAGCAGCTCCGGGACAGGGTCCTACGAGCAGTACTTC	CASSSGTGSYEQYF
-	TRBD1	TRBJ2-1	TRBV28	TGTGCCAGCAGTTGGGGCAGGGGGTTATACAATGAGCAGTTCTTC	CASSWGRGLYNEQFF
few	-	TRBJ2-7	TRBV6-1	TGTGCCAGCACTCCGGGGTACGGGCCCTACGAGCAGTACTTC	CASTPGYGPYEQYF
few	-	TRBJ2-2	TRBV4-2	TGTGCCAGCAGCCAAGTATCGGCCCCGGGGGCCACCGGGGAGCTGTTTTTT	CASSQVSAPGATGELFF
-	-	TRBJ2-2	TRBV5-1	TGCGCCAGCAGCTCCCGGGACCCATCGTTTACCGGGGAGCTGTTTTTT	CASSSRDPSFTGELFF
few	TRBD2	TRBJ2-1	TRBV27	TGTGCCAGCAGTTTAGGCCCGTCTGCGGGAGGGCCGGGTGAGCAGTTCTTC	CASSLGPSAGGPGEQFF
few	TRBD2	TRBJ2-1	TRBV12-3/TRBV12-4	TGTGCCAGCATTCGACTAGCGGGAGGGGGTGAGCAGTTCTTC	CASIRLAGGGEQFF
many	-	TRBJ2-1	TRBV4-3	TGCGCCAGCAGCCAAGACTATAGGGGCGCGGAAACCAATGAGCAGTTCTTC	CASSQDYRGAETNEQFF
-	-	TRBJ2-7	TRBV21-1	TGTGCCAGCAGCAAAGGGGGTCCGGGGGGTAGTGCCTACGAGCAGTACTTC	CASSKGGPGGSAYEQYF
few	-	TRBJ2-5	TRBV4-3	TGCGCCAGCAGCCAAGAGGAGGGGGTCCGCGGGACAGCCGCCAAAAAGACCCAGTACTTC	CASSQEEGVRGTAAKKTQYF
-	-	TRBJ2-6	TRBV5-5	TGTGCCAGCACCCGTGGTACAAGCTCTGGGGCCAACGTCCTGACTTTC	CASTRGTSSGANVLTF
few	TRBD2	TRBJ2-1	TRBV11-1	TGTGCCAGCAGCTCCCTGGCGGGAGCTTACAATGAGCAGTTCTTC	CASSSLAGAYNEQFF
many	-	TRBJ2-6	TRBV10-2	TGCGCCAGCACGGGTGCAACCGGGGCCAACGTCCTGACTTTC	CASTGATGANVLTF
many	-	TRBJ2-7	TRBV28	TGTGCCAGCAGTTACAGGGAGTACGAGCAGTACTTC	CASSYREYEQYF
few	-	TRBJ2-1	TRBV12-3/TRBV12-4	TGTGCCAGCAGTTCCGGGACACGCTACAATGAGCAGTTCTTC	CASSSGTRYNEQFF
many	-	TRBJ1-1	TRBV6-5	TGTGCCAGCAGTTACTCAAAAGGATCTGAAGCTTTCTTT	CASSYSKGSEAFF
-	-	TRBJ2-7	TRBV6-5	TGTGCCAGCAGTTACTCGACCTACGCCCGCCAACCCTACGAGAAGTACTTC	CASSYSTYARQPYEKYF
few	TRBD1	TRBJ2-5	TRBV5-1	TGCGCCAGCAGCGTCGGGACAGGGGAAGAGACCCAGTACTTC	CASSVGTGEETQYF
few	-	TRBJ2-1	TRBV7-6	TGTGCCAGCAGCTCCCCGGAAACTTCCTACAATGAGCAGTTCTTC	CASSSPETSYNEQFF
few	TRBD1	TRBJ2-3	TRBV5-6	TGTGCCAGCAGCTTACTGGGACAGGGGTTTGATACGCAGTATTTT	CASSLLGQGFDTQYF
-	-	TRBJ1-1	TRBV14	TGTGCCAGCAGCCAAGCGGGAGGAACTGAAGCTTTCTTT	CASSQAGGTEAFF
many	TRBD2	TRBJ2-1	TRBV5-1	TGCGCCAGCAGCCTCGGGTTAGCGGGAAATGATGAGCAGTTCTTC	CASSLGLAGNDEQFF
few	TRBD2	TRBJ2-1	TRBV20-1	TGCAGTGCTAGGGGACACAATCTAGCGGGAGTTAATGAGCAGTTCTTC	CSARGHNLAGVNEQFF
many	-	TRBJ2-1	TRBV15	TGTGCCACCAGCAGAGGGTGGAGCCCGAGCTCCTACAATGAGCAGTTCTTC	CATSRGWSPSSYNEQFF
few	TRBD1	TRBJ1-2	TRBV5-5	TGTGCCAGCAGCTTTTTGGACAGGGGGCACTATGGCTACACCTTC	CASSFLDRGHYGYTF
many	TRBD2	TRBJ2-7	TRBV5-6	TGTGCCAGCAGCTTGTCGGGGGGCGAGCAGTACTTC	CASSLSGGEQYF
few	TRBD2	TRBJ2-1	TRBV7-9	TGTGCCAGCAGGCTCGGACTAGCGGGAGGGGAGTTCTTC	CASRLGLAGGEFF
-	TRBD2	TRBJ2-1	TRBV4-3	TGCGCCAGCAGCCAAGAGGCGGGACTAGCTGTCAATGAGCAGTTCTTC	CASSQEAGLAVNEQFF
-	-	TRBJ2-1	TRBV30	TGTGCCTGGAGCGCAGATACAGCCCTTCATGAGCAGTTCTTC	CAWSADTALHEQFF
many	-	TRBJ2-5	TRBV10-2	TGCGCCAGCAGCAATAAAGGACAGCAAGAGACCCAGTACTTC	CASSNKGQQETQYF
-	-	TRBJ1-1	TRBV19	TGTGCCAGTAGTGCGCGACAGCTCATCTTGAACACTGAAGCTTTCTTT	CASSARQLILNTEAFF
few	TRBD2	TRBJ2-3	TRBV12-3/TRBV12-4	TGTGCCAGCAGAAAGACTAGCGAGAGACGGACAGATACGCAGTATTTT	CASRKTSERRTDTQYF
few	-	TRBJ2-7	TRBV28	TGTGCCAGCAGTACCGGGACCTACGAGCAGTACTTC	CASSTGTYEQYF
-	-	TRBJ2-7	TRBV7-3	TGTGCCAGCAGCTTAACGGGGTCCCCTTACGAGCAGTACTTC	CASSLTGSPYEQYF
many	TRBD2	TRBJ2-7	TRBV7-9	TGTGCCAGCAGCTCGGGACTAGCGGGAGGGCCGTACCACGAGCAGTACTTC	CASSSGLAGGPYHEQYF
-	-	TRBJ2-1	TRBV9	TGTGCCAGCAGCGTAGTGCCGGCTGAGCAGTTCTTC	CASSVVPAEQFF
-	TRBD1	TRBJ2-7	TRBV4-3	TGCGCCAGCAGCCAAAGGACAGGGCCCGAGCAGTACTTC	CASSQRTGPEQYF
few	-	TRBJ2-3	TRBV6-2/TRBV6-3	TGTGCCAGTTCACCCGAGGTGACAGATACGCAGTATTTT	CASSPEVTDTQYF
-	-	TRBJ2-7	TRBV27	TGTGCCAGCACTAACGTTTGCCACGAGCAGTACTTC	CASTNVCHEQYF
few	-	TRBJ2-4	TRBV11-2	TGTGCCAGCAGCTTAGTGGGGGGTGGGATAAACATTCAGTACTTC	CASSLVGGGINIQYF
many	TRBD2	TRBJ2-1	TRBV28	TGTGCCAGCAGTTTCTGGACTAGCGGAGAGGTCGAGCAGTTCTTC	CASSFWTSGEVEQFF
few	-	TRBJ2-1	TRBV7-9	TGTGCCAGCAGCTTCGCAGGGGAATCCTACAATGAGCAGTTCTTC	CASSFAGESYNEQFF
few	TRBD1	TRBJ2-1	TRBV28	TGTGCCAGCAGTTTGGCTGGGACAGGGTTTTCCAATGAGCAGTTCTTC	CASSLAGTGFSNEQFF
few	-	TRBJ2-2	TRBV4-1	TGCGCCAGCAGCCCCTGGGGAGTTACGAACACCGGGGAGCTGTTTTTT	CASSPWGVTNTGELFF
few	-	TRBJ1-1	TRBV7-8	TGTGCCAGCAGCCAATCCAATTCGAACACTGAAGCTTTCTTT	CASSQSNSNTEAFF
-	TRBD1	TRBJ1-4	TRBV7-6	TGTGCCAGCAGCCCGGGACAGGGGTTTGCAACTAATGAAAAACTGTTTTTT	CASSPGQGFATNEKLFF
few	-	TRBJ2-7	TRBV7-9	TGTGCCAGCAGCGAGGCGATGGGGAGCGAGCAGTACTTC	CASSEAMGSEQYF
many	-	TRBJ2-7	TRBV14	TGTGCCAGCAGCCCGGACATTTTCAACGAGCAGTACTTC	CASSPDIFNEQYF
-	-	TRBJ2-5	TRBV29-1	TGCAGCGTTGAAGACGGCAGGGGCGAGTACCAAGAGACCCAGTACTTC	CSVEDGRGEYQETQYF
few	-	TRBJ2-1	TRBV7-2	TGTGCCAGCAGCTTAGCCGACTGGGGGGTAAGGAATGAGCAGTTCTTC	CASSLADWGVRNEQFF
many	-	TRBJ1-2	TRBV7-8	TGTGCCAGCAGCTTATTCCCTCCGACGGAGGCAATATATGGCTACACCTTC	CASSLFPPTEAIYGYTF
-	-	TRBJ1-4	TRBV20-1	TGCAGTGCTAGAGGAGCCAAGAATGAAAAACTGTTTTTT	CSARGAKNEKLFF